This T cell receptor beta chain was identified in a study of Ad26.COV2.S vaccination and SARS-CoV-2 variants. Remarks on this clone: Antigen: not known.

Treatment given: 19 received Ad26.COV2.S at low or high dose, single or two shots; 5 received placebo; per-sample allocation not given. Sampling took place 63 days after the first vaccine or placebo injection. This adult donor, from Boston, was 18-55 years old. What was given as vaccine was an Ad26 vector encoding Wuhan-strain SARS-CoV-2 spike. Broader study findings: The analyses of TCR breadth and depth may have understated the size of total T cell responses.

Produced via immunoSEQ multiplex PCR; TCRdb's table is partial and in-frame only. The table includes about 400,000 clones, around 91% detected once. The V segment lost 1 base and the J segment 8 bases; nucleotides outside the gene matches: 7. CDR1 and CDR2 from the germline V gene are SGHNT and YENEEA. The CDR3 extends over 16 amino acids. The clonotype originates from a person aged 18-65 years who received the Ad26.COV2.S COVID-19 vaccine or a placebo. The sequences come from peripheral blood, collected in a trial of Ad26.COV2.S vaccine versus placebo. V usage is TRBV11-3 and J usage is TRBJ2-1; TRBD2 agrees at 11 bases. The CDR3 sequence: CASSLGGTSGQDEQFF. The CDR3 nucleotides read TGTGCCAGCAGCTTAGGTGGGACTAGCGGTCAGGATGAGCAGTTCTTC.